This TCR beta chain was found in a study of identifying expanded T cells in peripheral blood. This clone was seen just once. Its target is unknown. Findings of the study overall: Variance in clone template counts between approximately 2-week samples significantly increased with total template count across all healthy donors.

Repertoires were generated with immunoSEQ multiplex PCR, while TCRdb's copy carries only in-frame clones and drops some. This table has approximately 110,000 clones, about 89% appearing once. Germline CDR1 is MNHNY and CDR2 is SVGAGI (reference sequence). V dropped 6 bases and J dropped 8 bases, with 25 bases sitting between them. The CDR3 sequence is 16 residues long. The specimen sequenced was blood. V gene TRBV6-6 combines with J gene TRBJ1-2; D is perhaps TRBD1 (6 bases). The source of this sequence is a person between 18 and 75 years old in good health. CDR3 sequence reads: CASSPLGGASPSGYTF. The CDR3 DNA reads as TGTGCCAGCAGCCCCCTAGGGGGGGCAAGCCCGTCCGGCTACACCTTC.